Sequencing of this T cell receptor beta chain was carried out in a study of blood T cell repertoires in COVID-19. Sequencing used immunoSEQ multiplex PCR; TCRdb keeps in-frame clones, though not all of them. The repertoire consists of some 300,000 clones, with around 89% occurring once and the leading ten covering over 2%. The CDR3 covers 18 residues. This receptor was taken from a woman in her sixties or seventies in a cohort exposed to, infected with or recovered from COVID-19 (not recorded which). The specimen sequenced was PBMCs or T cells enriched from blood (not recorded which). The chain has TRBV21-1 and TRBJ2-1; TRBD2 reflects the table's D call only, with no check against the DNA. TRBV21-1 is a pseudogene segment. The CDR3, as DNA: TGTGCCAGCAGCACCCGGAATGAGCGGGAGAGAATCTACAATGAGCAGTTCTTC. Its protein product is CASSTRNERERIYNEQFF.